This T cell receptor beta chain was identified during a study of blood T cell repertoires in COVID-19. For the study at large: Researchers got acute and convalescent COVID-19 samples from the United States, Italy and Spain.

Notes on this clone: At the DNA level, this CDR3 is encoded by other sequences in the same sample as well.

Trimming cost V 3 bases and J 2 bases, with 7 bases left between them. Looked up from germline, CDR1 is KGHSH and CDR2 is LQKENI. The CDR3 has 13 residues. As processed by the authors: For nucleated cells, counts were estimated from reference gene primer amplification. The data were produced by immunoSEQ multiplex PCR, yet TCRdb's version contains in-frame clones alone and is incomplete. V and J calls and clone size come straight from that table; D and trimming were deduced from the DNA. Of over 200,000 clones listed, about nine tenths are singletons. The source of this sequence is a young man who had recovered from COVID-19. The V and J genes are TRBV18 and TRBJ2-5; no reliable D call. The sample consisted of PBMCs or T cells enriched from blood (not recorded which). CDR3 nucleotides: TGTGCCAGCTCACCCCAGGCACAAGAGACCCAGTACTTC. It codes for CASSPQAQETQYF.